Presented here are 22 T cell receptor beta chains from one specimen sequenced in a study of response to subunit inactivated influenza vaccine. TCRdb processed the RT-PCR reads anew with MiXCR; each CDR3 protein has one entry. Altogether 500,000 to 550,000 distinct CDR3 sequences are present, about 7.6% being singletons, with the ten largest covering 10% to 15%. Sequences were derived from PBMCs from blood, sampled less than 25 months after vaccination. All receptors come from a man between 50 and 69 years old who received an inactivated influenza vaccine.

In its sample, this clonotype was seen many times. The rearrangement uses TRBV12-3 or TRBV12-4 and TRBJ1-5; unclear D gene. Deletions cut 7 bases from V and 6 bases from J, with 10 bases between. The CDR3 extends over 12 amino acids. This CDR3 reads CASKGGGQPQHF. The CDR3 DNA follows: TGTGCCAGCAAGGGTGGTGGTCAGCCCCAGCATTTT.

This clonotype was found many times. The CDR3 nucleotides read TGTGCCAGCAGTTTTGGTTTATTCGAGAACACCGGGGAGCTGTTTTTT. Its protein is CASSFGLFENTGELFF. The chain is built from TRBV12-3 or TRBV12-4 and TRBJ2-2; D unresolved. V lost 3 bases, J lost 1 base, and 12 bases lay in between. The CDR3 spans 16 residues.

This clonotype came up many times. J is TRBJ2-3 and V is TRBV2; the D is unclear. V was pared by 3 bases and J by 7 bases, with 11 bases between. There are 13 residues in the CDR3. Germline-derived CDR1 and CDR2 are SNHLY and FYNNEI. CDR3 region: CASSDLSINTQYF. The CDR3 DNA is TGTGCCAGCAGTGATTTATCAATAAATACGCAGTATTTT.

This clonotype was found a few times. V is TRBV4-1 and J is TRBJ2-3, with 11 nucleotides matching TRBD2. J lost 2 bases, V lost 1 base, and 2 bases had no gene match. The germline gives CDR1 MGHRA, CDR2 YSYEKL. The CDR3 covers 16 residues. CDR3 in amino acids: CASSQGLAGTTDTQYF. The CDR3 bases are TGCGCCAGCAGCCAAGGACTAGCGGGAACCACAGATACGCAGTATTTT.

V and J are TRBV7-2 and TRBJ2-3; TRBD2 matches at 8 bases. The CDR3 is 16 residues long. From germline, CDR1 is SGHTA and CDR2 FQGNSA. Trimming took 2 bases from V and 0 from J; bases not matched to a gene: 4. The CDR3 DNA reads as TGTGCCAGCAGCTTACAGCGGGGGCTCAGCACAGATACGCAGTATTTT. Residues: CASSLQRGLSTDTQYF. Filled out from reference TRBV7-2 and TRBJ2-3, the complete variable domain reads GAGVSQSPSNKVTEKGKDVELRCDPISGHTALYWYRQSLGQGLEFLIYFQGNSAPDKSGLPSDRFSAERTGGSVSTLTIQRTQQEDSAVYLCASSLQRGLSTDTQYFGPGTRLTVL.

Only a few counts were recorded for this clonotype. The chain links TRBV28 to TRBJ2-5, with D perhaps being TRBD1 or TRBD2 (5 bases each). Trimming cost V 6 bases and J 1 base, with 15 bases left between them. The CDR3 spans 15 residues. Germline loops: CDR1 MDHEN, CDR2 SYDVKM. CDR3 residues: CASSQGLLAQETQYF. The CDR3 DNA follows: TGTGCCAGCAGCCAGGGTTTGCTAGCCCAAGAGACCCAGTACTTC.

This clonotype turned up a few times. The chain recombines TRBV11-2 with TRBJ2-2; D remains unclear. Germline loops: CDR1 SGHAT, CDR2 FQNNGV. Trimming took 4 bases from V and 4 from J, leaving 7 bases between them. The CDR3 covers 13 residues. The CDR3 is CASSYQSTGELFF. The CDR3 bases are TGTGCCAGCAGCTACCAAAGCACCGGGGAGCTGTTTTTT. Supplemented by reference TRBV11-2 and TRBJ2-2, the full variable domain reads EAGVAQSPRYKIIEKRQSVAFWCNPISGHATLYWYQQILGQGPKLLIQFQNNGVVDDSQLPKDRFSAERLKGVDSTLKIQPAKLEDSAVYLCASSYQSTGELFFGEGSRLTVL.

This clonotype was counted only a few times. The chain links TRBV6-1 to TRBJ1-4; D unresolved. V was shortened by 6 bases and J by 0 bases, with 11 bases between the two germline ends. The germline V gene encodes CDR1 MNHNS and CDR2 SASEGT. The CDR3 length is 15 residues. CDR3 sequence: CASSWTAATNEKLFF. The CDR3 region has the DNA TGTGCCAGCAGCTGGACGGCCGCAACTAATGAAAAACTGTTTTTT.

This clonotype appeared a few times. The CDR3 loop is CASSSSTGIRGNSPLHF. The CDR3 nucleotides are TGTGCCAGCAGCTCCTCGACAGGGATAAGGGGTAATTCACCCCTCCACTTT. The genes are TRBV9 and TRBJ1-6; TRBD1 aligns across 7 bases. The trim removed 4 bases at V and 6 bases at J, leaving 13 bases unmatched. Germline CDR1 reads SGDLS; CDR2 reads YYNGEE. CDR3 length equals 17 residues.

There are a few counts of this clonotype. The chain has TRBV20-1 and TRBJ2-5; D is ambiguous. The V end was cut by 0 bases, the J end by 2 bases, with 13 bases between. The CDR3 is 15 residues long. CDR1 and CDR2 from the germline V gene are DFQATT and SNEGSKA (reference sequence). For the CDR3, the DNA is TGCAGTGCTAGAGATCAATACGGGCAACAAGAGACCCAGTACTTC. Translated: CSARDQYGQQETQYF.

This clonotype was seen a handful of times. The J gene is TRBJ2-3, the V gene TRBV12-3 or TRBV12-4; 8 nucleotides match TRBD1. The CDR3 covers 14 residues. After removal of 6 bases from V and 6 bases from J, the junction contained 8 bases not matched to a gene. The CDR3 here is CASRIRTGRDTQYF. CDR3 DNA: TGTGCCAGCAGAATTAGGACAGGGCGCGATACGCAGTATTTT.

Many counts were recorded for this clonotype. The genes are TRBV5-1 and TRBJ1-6; TRBD1 is a possible D gene (5 bases). Germline lookup yields CDR1 SGHRS and CDR2 YFSETQ. Trimming shortened V by 1 base and J by 6 bases, and 8 bases separated the two germline ends. CDR3 length: 14 amino acids. DNA of the CDR3: TGCGCCAGCAGCTTGAGGGGAAGTAATTCACCCCTCCACTTT. This encodes CASSLRGSNSPLHF.

Only a few counts were recorded for this clonotype. The rearrangement uses TRBV12-3 or TRBV12-4 and TRBJ2-2, with D unresolved. V lost 5 bases and J 6 bases, leaving 10 bases between the germline ends. The CDR3 has 13 amino acids. CDR3 coding DNA: TGTGCCAGCAGTCTGCCTCGGGCCGGGGAGCTGTTTTTT. It encodes CASSLPRAGELFF.

This chain links TRBV28 with TRBJ2-7; tentative D call: TRBD2 (6 bases). The CDR3 totals 14 residues. With 5 bases removed from V and 4 bases from J, the gap between germline ends came to 15 bases. CDR1 is MDHEN, CDR2 SYDVKM, per germline. CDR3 sequence (DNA): TGTGCCAGCAGTGGGCGTGGGGGGATGTACGAGCAGTACTTC. This encodes CASSGRGGMYEQYF. Drawing the rest from reference TRBV28 and TRBJ2-7, the complete variable domain is DVKVTQSSRYLVKRTGEKVFLECVQDMDHENMFWYRQDPGLGLRLIYFSYDVKMKEKGDIPEGYSVSREKKERFSLILESASTNQTSMYLCASSGRGGMYEQYFGPGTRLTVT.

The chain has TRBV29-1 and TRBJ2-5; 9 bases fit TRBD2. Germline CDR1 and CDR2: SQVTM and ANQGSEA. The CDR3 spans 15 residues. V lost 6 bases to trimming and J lost 3 bases; unmatched junction nucleotides: 11. The CDR3 DNA is TGCAGCGTCGAAAGCCTAGCGGGAACAAAAGAGACCCAGTACTTC. Protein sequence: CSVESLAGTKETQYF.

The rearrangement joins TRBV6-2 or TRBV6-3 to TRBJ1-6, with D unclear. Trimming left V 0 bases short and J 0 bases short, with 6 bases between. The CDR3 contains 16 residues. Germline values: CDR1 MNHEY, CDR2 SVGEGT. As DNA, the CDR3 is TGTGCCAGCAGTTACTCACCGAGCTCCTATAATTCACCCCTCCACTTT. Translated: CASSYSPSSYNSPLHF.

On this clonotype itself: Relative to the germline gene, one junction end is altered; a read error may explain this. The J gene is TRBJ2-7, the V gene TRBV6-5, with 9 positions matching TRBD1. The V gene's germline CDR1 is MNHEY and CDR2 SVGAGI. The CDR3 runs to 14 residues. The CDR3 region has the DNA TGTACCAGCAGTTACTCGGGACAGGGCCCCGAGCAGTACTTC. Translating gives CTSSYSGQGPEQYF.

This clonotype came up many times. This chain joins TRBV15 and TRBJ1-5; no definite D call. This CDR3 is built from 15 residues. CDR1 is LNHNV, CDR2 YYDKDF, per germline (reference sequence). V was shortened by 0 bases and J by 4 bases, with 10 bases between the two germline ends. The CDR3 loop is CATSREGWGNQPQHF. In DNA, the CDR3 is TGTGCCACCAGCAGAGAGGGTTGGGGAAATCAGCCCCAGCATTTT.

The V gene is TRBV6-5, the J gene TRBJ1-6, with TRBD1 matching over 8 bases. Trimming removed 0 bases from V and 9 bases from J; junction bases left unmatched: 4. In germline, CDR1 is MNHEY, CDR2 SVGAGI. The CDR3 covers 15 residues. The CDR3 here is CASSYSTGAGSPLHF. CDR3 DNA: TGTGCCAGCAGTTACTCGACAGGGGCTGGTTCACCCCTCCACTTT.

The CDR3 DNA reads TGTGCCAGCAGTTACCTTAGCGCCTACGAGCAGTACTTC. It is translated as CASSYLSAYEQYF. This chain connects TRBV6-6 to TRBJ2-7; weak D call: TRBD2 (5 bases). The CDR3 has 13 residues. CDR1 MNHNY and CDR2 SVGAGI come from the germline V gene (reference sequence). V dropped 2 bases and J dropped 2 bases, with 7 bases sitting between them.

Many counts were recorded for this clonotype. The chain combines TRBV4-2 with TRBJ2-4, with TRBD2 as a possible D gene (5 bases). The CDR3 covers 16 residues. V gave up 0 bases and J gave up 3 bases, with 12 bases separating them. The germline gives CDR1 LGHNA, CDR2 YNFKEQ. CDR3 coding DNA: TGTGCCAGCAGCCAAGATCGGGGTCGGGGCAAAAACATTCAGTACTTC. This gives the protein CASSQDRGRGKNIQYF.

This clonotype came up a few times. V usage is TRBV4-2 and J usage is TRBJ2-1; 8 bases agree with TRBD1. The CDR3 consists of 16 residues. The trim removed 0 bases at V and 5 bases at J, leaving 6 bases unmatched. Germline V gives CDR1 LGHNA, CDR2 YNFKEQ. The CDR3 sequence is CASSQDGLTGDNEQFF. The DNA of the CDR3 is TGTGCCAGCAGCCAAGATGGGTTGACAGGGGACAATGAGCAGTTCTTC.